Below, 2 T cell receptor beta chains from the same sample are listed, as sequenced in a study of blood T cell repertoires in COVID-19. The protocol was immunoSEQ multiplex PCR, while the TCRdb copy is restricted to in-frame clones and leaves out a portion. Of roughly 220,000 clones listed, roughly 79% are singletons. Source material: PBMCs or T cells enriched from blood (not recorded which). The receptors here all came from a man between 40 and 49 years old who had recovered from COVID-19.

This chain links TRBV4-3 with TRBJ1-2, with D tentatively TRBD1 (6 bases). Germline V lookup: CDR1 LGHNA, CDR2 YSLEER. Trimming stripped 0 bases from V and 4 bases from J, with 18 bases between. This CDR3 spans 17 amino acids. CDR3: CASSQDSNRGGFYGYTF. CDR3 nucleotide sequence: TGCGCCAGCAGCCAAGATAGTAATAGGGGGGGGTTCTATGGCTACACCTTC.

This chain links TRBV5-1 with TRBJ2-1, with TRBD2 matching over 16 bases. This CDR3 spans 14 amino acids. Germline V gene data show CDR1 as SGHRS and CDR2 as YFSETQ. V lost 7 bases to trimming and J lost 7 bases; unmatched junction nucleotides: 2. Here the CDR3 DNA reads TGCGCCAGCGAGGGACTAGCGGGAGGGAATGAGCAGTTCTTC. It specifies CASEGLAGGNEQFF.